The sequence of this T cell receptor beta chain was determined in a study of CD8 T cells in Susac syndrome. The study, taken as a whole, reports: The study conceded that relatively few individuals underwent its TCR sequencing and HLA analysis.

Reverse transcription of roughly 0.45 to 1 ug RNA was performed with random hexamers. Amplification of TCR beta CDR3 spanned 54 Vbeta and 13 Jbeta via immunoSEQ multiplex PCR. TCRdb re-analysed the immunoSEQ multiplex PCR reads in MiXCR, keeping a single row per CDR3 protein. Among about 120,000 distinct CDR3 sequences listed, nearly 95% were seen once. The authors carried out high-throughput sequencing of TCR beta. They applied it to CD8+ and CD4+ T cells obtained from blood. Bulk CD8+ and CD4+ cells came from magnetic negative isolation; CD8+ TEMRA by FACS. V was shortened by 6 bases and J by 0 bases, with 8 bases between the two germline ends. Germline V gene lookup returns CDR1 SQVTM and CDR2 ANQGSEA. This CDR3 has 12 amino acids. In regard to this clonotype: The antigen remains undetermined.

This clonotype was obtained from a human donor in good health. What was sequenced was CD4+ T cells from PBMCs. This sequence joins TRBV29-1 and TRBJ1-1; the D gene is possibly TRBD1 (5 bases). DNA of the CDR3: TGCAGCGTCAACAGGATGAACACTGAAGCTTTCTTT. The encoded protein is CSVNRMNTEAFF.